These 30 T cell receptor beta chains originate from one sample sequenced in a study of blood T cells in healthy people across ages. A second PCR of about 6 to 12 cycles used a sample-barcoded 5' primer and a J-beta primer mix. TCRdb itself ran the 5' RACE reads through MiXCR, one entry per CDR3 protein. The repertoire consists of approximately 800,000 distinct CDR3 sequences, with roughly 25% occurring once and the leading ten covering more than 3%. The same sample was also used in a study of T cells of mothers and their children.

The material sequenced was blood. These receptors were obtained from a boy aged 5-17 years in good health.

The chain is built from TRBV29-1 and TRBJ2-7; D perhaps matches TRBD1 (6 bases). Trimming took 6 bases from V and 2 from J, leaving 14 bases between them. Looked up from germline, CDR1 is SQVTM and CDR2 is ANQGSEA. There are 13 residues in the CDR3. The CDR3 here is CSVVRGITYEQYF. The CDR3 DNA sequence: TGCAGCGTGGTCAGGGGAATTACCTACGAGCAGTACTTC.

Only one count was recorded for this clonotype. V and J are TRBV7-2 and TRBJ2-5; 8 bases align to TRBD2. Judging by the DNA end, TRBJ2-1 fits better; the J call may be wrong. This CDR3 spans 14 amino acids. Germline V gene sequence: CDR1 SGHTA, CDR2 FQGNSA. The CDR3 region is CASKGAGVYNEQFF. The CDR3 nucleotides read TGTGCCAGCAAGGGAGCGGGAGTATACAATGAGCAGTTCTTC.

The chain employs TRBV4-2 and TRBJ2-5; possibly TRBD1 for D (6 bases). The J call may be wrong; the DNA end is better matched by TRBJ2-7. CDR3 length: 13 amino acids. Germline loops: CDR1 LGHNA, CDR2 YNFKEQ. CDR3: CASSLDRKFEQYF. CDR3 DNA: TGTGCCAGCAGCCTAGACAGGAAATTCGAGCAGTACTTC.

This clonotype was counted between two and nine times. This sequence joins TRBV15 and TRBJ2-1; D is possibly TRBD1 (5 bases). The CDR3 extends over 13 amino acids. The V gene lost 2 bases and the J gene lost 10 bases, with 12 bases spanning the gap. Germline loops: CDR1 LNHNV, CDR2 YYDKDF (reference sequence). As DNA, the CDR3 is TGTGCCACCAGCAGACCTCAGGGTTGGGAGCAGTTCTTC. Translation: CATSRPQGWEQFF.

This clonotype was seen a handful of times. This chain links TRBV6-5 with TRBJ2-3, with TRBD2 as a possible D gene (7 bases). Germline V lookup: CDR1 MNHEY, CDR2 SVGAGI. Deletions cut 8 bases from V and 3 bases from J, with 18 bases between. The CDR3 loop spans 15 amino acids. Written as DNA, the CDR3 is TGTGCCAGCTCAAGGGGGGGGGACCTAACAGATACGCAGTATTTT. Its protein product is CASSRGGDLTDTQYF.

This chain links TRBV5-1 with TRBJ2-7; 8 nucleotides agree with TRBD1. This CDR3 has 17 residues. CDR1 and CDR2 (germline): SGHRS, YFSETQ. The V and J ends lost 0 bases and 1 base, in that order; junction bases with no gene match: 9. CDR3 nucleotide sequence: TGCGCCAGCAGCTTGGATGTCCAGGGGGCGGCATCCTACGAGCAGTACTTC. Translating gives CASSLDVQGAASYEQYF.

This clonotype was seen a few times. The chain links TRBV7-9 to TRBJ2-7, with 7 positions matching TRBD1. CDR3 length: 16 amino acids. V shed 5 bases, J shed 5 bases, and the junction held 15 bases outside the gene matches. Per the germline V gene, CDR1 is SEHNR and CDR2 is FQNEAQ (reference sequence). CDR3 DNA sequence: TGTGCCAGCAGCCCACAGGGGTTGGCGGAGAAAGACGAGCAGTACTTC. Amino acid sequence: CASSPQGLAEKDEQYF.

CDR3 nucleotide sequence: TGCAGTGCTAATAGAGGCCCGAATCAGCCCCAGCATTTT. It specifies CSANRGPNQPQHF. This chain links TRBV20-1 with TRBJ1-5; no clear D. Trimming shortened V by 4 bases and J by 4 bases, and 11 bases separated the two germline ends. The germline V gene encodes CDR1 DFQATT and CDR2 SNEGSKA (reference sequence). The CDR3 runs to 13 residues.

This clonotype was counted between two and nine times. The CDR3 sequence: CASSPSSGGEETQYF. The CDR3, as DNA: TGTGCCAGCAGCCCATCCTCTGGGGGCGAAGAGACCCAGTACTTC. The rearrangement joins TRBV7-9 to TRBJ2-5; TRBD1 might be the D (6 bases). The CDR3 runs 15 residues. Trimming removed 5 bases at V and 3 bases at J, with 16 bases between. CDR1 and CDR2 from the germline V gene are SEHNR and FQNEAQ (reference sequence).

The chain couples TRBV28 to TRBJ2-1; TRBD2 agrees at 14 bases. Germline V lookup: CDR1 MDHEN, CDR2 SYDVKM. The V gene end was trimmed by 8 bases and the J gene end by 10 bases; junction bases not matched to a gene: 7. The length of the CDR3 is 14 residues. The CDR3, as DNA: TGTGCCAGCTGGACTAGCGGGGGGTCTTGGGAGCAGTTCTTC. Protein sequence: CASWTSGGSWEQFF.

J is TRBJ2-3 and V is TRBV7-8, with 7 nucleotides matching TRBD2. The CDR3 consists of 15 residues. The V and J ends lost 4 bases and 1 base, in that order; junction bases with no gene match: 5. The germline CDR1 and CDR2 sequences are SGHVS and FQNEAQ. The DNA of the CDR3 is TGTGCCAGCAGCTCGAAGGCGGGGGGCACAGATACGCAGTATTTT. This translates into CASSSKAGGTDTQYF.

This clonotype was detected a few times. The chain employs TRBV20-1 and TRBJ2-5; D is perhaps TRBD1 or TRBD2 (5 bases each). Germline V CDR1 and CDR2: DFQATT, SNEGSKA (reference sequence). The CDR3 is made up of 17 amino acids. Trimming took 0 bases from V and 0 from J, leaving 17 bases between them. CDR3 sequence: CSARDSRYLGDQETQYF. The DNA of the CDR3 is TGCAGTGCTAGAGATTCTCGATACTTGGGGGACCAAGAGACCCAGTACTTC.

This sequence joins TRBV28 and TRBJ1-1, with D unresolved. With 6 bases removed from V and 5 bases from J, the gap between germline ends came to 16 bases. The length of the CDR3 is 14 residues. Germline V lookup: CDR1 MDHEN, CDR2 SYDVKM. The CDR3 spells CASSAGGRGTEAFF. The CDR3 coding sequence is TGTGCCAGCAGCGCGGGTGGACGGGGAACTGAAGCTTTCTTT.

V usage is TRBV7-9 and J usage is TRBJ1-2, with 11 bases identical to TRBD1. Trimming removed 3 bases from V and 5 bases from J; junction bases left unmatched: 5. The CDR3 is made up of 15 amino acids. The germline V gene encodes CDR1 SEHNR and CDR2 FQNEAQ (reference sequence). The CDR3 reads CASSLAGQGVYGYTF. The CDR3 DNA follows: TGTGCCAGCAGCTTGGCGGGACAGGGGGTATATGGCTACACCTTC. Variable domain in full (rest from reference TRBV7-9 and TRBJ1-2): DTGVSQNPRHKITKRGQNVTFRCDPISEHNRLYWYRQTLGQGPEFLTYFQNEAQLEKSRLLSDRFSAERPKGSFSTLEIQRTEQGDSAMYLCASSLAGQGVYGYTFGSGTRLTVV.

This clonotype was recorded a few times. The chain recombines TRBV5-1 with TRBJ1-4, with D perhaps matching TRBD1 (5 bases). The V end was cut by 0 bases, the J end by 3 bases, with 12 bases between. The CDR3 has 16 residues. Germline V gene lookup returns CDR1 SGHRS and CDR2 YFSETQ. DNA for the CDR3: TGCGCCAGCAGCTTGGGTTCCGGGACCTCTAATGAAAAACTGTTTTTT. Translating gives CASSLGSGTSNEKLFF.

The chain couples TRBV7-9 to TRBJ1-1; a possible D gene is TRBD1 (5 bases). V lost 11 bases to trimming and J lost 8 bases, with 9 bases between them. CDR1 is SEHNR, CDR2 FQNEAQ, per germline (reference sequence). CDR3 size: 9 residues. The CDR3 coding sequence is TGTGCCGCGGAGGGGGAAGCTTTCTTT. Encoded protein: CAAEGEAFF.

This clonotype was found a few times. The V and J genes are TRBV12-3 or TRBV12-4 and TRBJ1-4; possibly TRBD1 for D (5 bases). Trimming took 6 bases from V and 6 from J, leaving 17 bases between them. This CDR3 spans 15 amino acids. CDR3 loop: CASSSPAGTDEKLFF. CDR3 nucleotide sequence: TGTGCCAGCAGCTCCCCCGCGGGGACGGATGAAAAACTGTTTTTT.

This clonotype was found a few times. The rearrangement uses TRBV12-3 or TRBV12-4 and TRBJ1-1, with D perhaps matching TRBD1 (5 bases). The CDR3 has 12 residues. V lost 10 bases and J lost 6, with 15 bases in between. CDR3 loop: CATGVPGPEAFF. The DNA of the CDR3 is TGTGCCACCGGGGTCCCAGGGCCTGAAGCTTTCTTT.

This clonotype was found a few times. The chain employs TRBV12-3 or TRBV12-4 and TRBJ1-2, with 8 bases aligning to TRBD1. After removal of 5 bases from V and 8 bases from J, the junction contained 13 bases not matched to a gene. This CDR3 has 15 amino acids. This chain's CDR3 is CASSQSGTGPRGYTF. In DNA form, the CDR3 reads TGTGCCAGCAGTCAATCCGGGACAGGCCCTCGAGGCTACACCTTC.

This clonotype was seen a single time. The rearrangement links TRBV7-2 to TRBJ1-2, with unresolved D. The CDR3 runs 14 residues. V was shortened by 0 bases and J by 3 bases, with 8 bases between the two germline ends. Germline CDR1 SGHTA, CDR2 FQGNSA. CDR3 nucleotides: TGTGCCAGCAGCTTAGCAAACGGGGACTATGGCTACACCTTC. Amino acids: CASSLANGDYGYTF. Combining the CDR3 with reference TRBV7-2 and TRBJ1-2 gives the whole variable domain GAGVSQSPSNKVTEKGKDVELRCDPISGHTALYWYRQSLGQGLEFLIYFQGNSAPDKSGLPSDRFSAERTGGSVSTLTIQRTQQEDSAVYLCASSLANGDYGYTFGSGTRLTVV.

The J gene is TRBJ1-4, the V gene TRBV7-9; 8 positions agree with TRBD1. V trimming: 4 bases; J trimming: 8 bases; junction bases outside the gene matches: 9. CDR1 is SEHNR and CDR2 is FQNEAQ in the germline V gene (reference sequence). This CDR3 region has 15 residues. The CDR3 DNA reads TGTGCCAGCAGCTCCTTACAGGGGGAATACGAAAAACTGTTTTTT. Translated: CASSSLQGEYEKLFF.

This clonotype occurred a few times. The V gene is TRBV24-1, the J gene TRBJ2-5, with a possible D match to TRBD2 (5 bases). V was clipped by 1 base and J by 5 bases, with 10 bases between them. In germline, CDR1 is KGHDR, CDR2 SFDVKD. The CDR3 is 14 amino acids. The CDR3 loop reads CATSDFSGGETQYF. The CDR3 DNA sequence: TGTGCCACCAGTGATTTTTCGGGCGGGGAGACCCAGTACTTC.

This chain joins TRBV29-1 and TRBJ1-1; possible D gene TRBD1, 5 bases. CDR1 is SQVTM, CDR2 ANQGSEA, per germline. The ends were cut back, 4 bases at V and 6 bases at J, with 12 bases in the middle. This CDR3 spans 12 amino acids. The CDR3 DNA follows: TGCAGCGTTGCCCCGATGGGGGCTGAAGCTTTCTTT. It specifies CSVAPMGAEAFF.

This clonotype was seen a few times. The chain recombines TRBV12-3 or TRBV12-4 with TRBJ2-4; a weak D match, TRBD2 (6 bases). There are 14 residues in the CDR3. The ends were cut back, 3 bases at V and 4 bases at J, with 10 bases in the middle. The CDR3 here is CASSFGLKKNIQYF. The CDR3 DNA reads TGTGCCAGCAGTTTTGGACTAAAGAAAAACATTCAGTACTTC.

The chain couples TRBV15 to TRBJ2-7, with D tentatively TRBD2 (6 bases). This CDR3 has 14 amino acids. Germline CDR1 and CDR2: LNHNV and YYDKDF (reference sequence). V dropped 0 bases and J dropped 6 bases, with 12 bases sitting between them. The CDR3 DNA is TGTGCCACCAGCAGAGATTCGGAGGGGTCCGAGCAGTACTTC. Protein: CATSRDSEGSEQYF.

The V and J genes are TRBV28 and TRBJ2-7; 12 nucleotides match TRBD2. Trimming removed 5 bases from V and 0 bases from J; junction bases left unmatched: 5. The CDR3 has 16 residues. CDR1 MDHEN and CDR2 SYDVKM come from the germline V gene. The CDR3 DNA follows: TGTGCCAGCAGTCACCAACTAGCGGGAGGCTCCTACGAGCAGTACTTC. Its protein product is CASSHQLAGGSYEQYF.

About this clonotype itself: One end of the junction varies from germline; a read error may be responsible. The chain is built from TRBV4-1 and TRBJ2-1, with D possibly being TRBD1 or TRBD2 (5 bases each). This CDR3 has 12 residues. Looked up from germline, CDR1 is MGHRA and CDR2 is YSYEKL. The DNA of the CDR3 is TGCGCCAGCAGCCAAGCGACGGGGCCTCGGTACTTC. Protein product: CASSQATGPRYF.

This clonotype was seen a few times. The chain uses TRBV6-5 and TRBJ2-5; 7 nucleotides align to TRBD2. The germline V gene encodes CDR1 MNHEY and CDR2 SVGAGI. The CDR3 consists of 13 residues. V was pared by 8 bases and J by 5 bases, with 8 bases of the junction left unmatched. DNA for the CDR3: TGTGCCAGCTCAGCTAGCGGAGTCGAGACCCAGTACTTC. It codes for CASSASGVETQYF.

This clonotype was detected only a few times. The chain carries TRBV29-1 and TRBJ2-6, with D uncertain. V was trimmed by 6 bases and J by 0 bases, leaving 12 bases between them. The CDR3 has 15 residues. The germline gives CDR1 SQVTM, CDR2 ANQGSEA. CDR3 sequence reads: CSVLGSDSGANVLTF. DNA of the CDR3: TGCAGCGTCCTCGGGTCTGACTCTGGGGCCAACGTCCTGACTTTC.

This chain joins TRBV29-1 and TRBJ1-1, with TRBD1 as a possible D gene (5 bases). Per the germline V gene, CDR1 is SQVTM and CDR2 is ANQGSEA. The V end was cut by 4 bases, the J end by 4 bases, with 13 bases between. CDR3 length: 13 amino acids. For the CDR3, the DNA is TGCAGCGTTGGGGACCTCGACGGCACTGAAGCTTTCTTT. It is translated as CSVGDLDGTEAFF.